One sample yielded the 20 T cell receptor beta chains listed below, sequenced in a study of OX40 agonist ivuxolimab in advanced cancers. Receptor libraries were prepared by the immunoSEQ multiplex PCR assay. The table comes from immuneACCESS by way of TCRdb, which keeps in-frame sequences with V and J called. Part of the clones is missing from these tables; in studies checked, under half for an unresolved V gene and the rest for unknown reasons. This sample has about 22,000 clones in its table, and 84% of those were observed once. The ten top clones hold 25% to 40% of the sample. This specimen was CD4+ or CD8+ T cells sorted from blood, taken in a trial of the OX40 agonist ivuxolimab. The source is an adult with an advanced solid tumor such as melanoma, head and neck, liver or kidney cancer.

V is TRBV14 and J is TRBJ2-7; 7 positions agree with TRBD1. The germline V gene has CDR1 SGHDN and CDR2 FVKESK. V shed 5 bases, J shed 1 base, and the junction held 11 bases outside the gene matches. The CDR3 spans 16 residues. Here the CDR3 reads CASSGDREFLSYEQYF. The CDR3 DNA reads as TGTGCCAGCAGCGGAGACAGGGAGTTCTTATCCTACGAGCAGTACTTC. The full variable domain, rest sourced from reference TRBV14 and TRBJ2-7, is EAGVTQFPSHSVIEKGQTVTLRCDPISGHDNLYWYRRVMGKEIKFLLHFVKESKQDESGMPNNRFLAERTGGTYSTLKVQPAELEDSGVYFCASSGDREFLSYEQYFGPGTRLTVT.

The chain combines TRBV9 with TRBJ2-7; no firm D call. Trimming removed 0 bases from V and 5 bases from J, with 6 bases in between. CDR3 length: 12 residues. Looked up from germline, CDR1 is SGDLS and CDR2 is YYNGEE. CDR3 DNA sequence: TGTGCCAGCAGCGTAGAAGGGAACGAGCAGTACTTC. Amino acids: CASSVEGNEQYF.

The CDR3 is CASSLGTGANEQFF. As DNA, the CDR3 is TGTGCCAGCAGTTTGGGGACCGGGGCCAATGAGCAGTTCTTC. V is TRBV28 and J is TRBJ2-1; D tentatively fits TRBD1 or TRBD2 (5 bases each). There are 14 residues in the CDR3. V was trimmed by 3 bases and J by 6 bases, leaving 12 bases between them. Germline-derived CDR1 and CDR2 are MDHEN and SYDVKM.

The rearrangement links TRBV30 to TRBJ2-5; 8 nucleotides align to TRBD1. From germline, CDR1 is GTSNPN and CDR2 SVGIG (reference sequence). V shed 4 bases and J 1 base; nucleotides not matched to a gene: 5. CDR3 length: 14 residues. CDR3 loop: CAWKIQGVQETQYF. CDR3 in DNA: TGTGCCTGGAAGATACAGGGGGTCCAAGAGACCCAGTACTTC.

The gene calls are TRBV2 and TRBJ2-5, with D tentatively TRBD2 (5 bases). Germline assignment: CDR1 SNHLY and CDR2 FYNNEI. The CDR3 spans 14 residues. V lost 6 bases to trimming and J lost 5 bases, with 16 bases between them. CDR3 protein: CASSDEGYRETQYF. CDR3 sequence (DNA): TGTGCCAGCAGCGACGAGGGATATCGGGAGACCCAGTACTTC.

The genes are TRBV14 and TRBJ1-2; D gene ambiguous. The germline V gene has CDR1 SGHDN and CDR2 FVKESK. There are 13 residues in the CDR3. Trimming left V 4 bases short and J 8 bases short, with 14 bases between. CDR3 coding DNA: TGTGCCAGCAGCCCCCGGGTGGCGGGCGGCTACACCTTC. This gives the protein CASSPRVAGGYTF.

The V gene is TRBV11-2, the J gene TRBJ1-4; TRBD1 agrees at 9 bases. Germline V lookup: CDR1 SGHAT, CDR2 FQNNGV. V shed 7 bases, J shed 7 bases, and the junction held 13 bases outside the gene matches. This CDR3 has 16 amino acids. This CDR3 reads CASNPTPGQGSEKLFF. The CDR3 DNA reads as TGTGCCAGCAACCCCACCCCGGGACAGGGAAGTGAAAAACTGTTTTTT.

This sequence joins TRBV11-1 and TRBJ1-2, with D possibly being TRBD1 (5 bases). From germline, CDR1 is SGHAT and CDR2 FQDESV (reference sequence). This CDR3 is 11 amino acids long. V gave up 6 bases and J gave up 8 bases, with 10 bases separating them. The CDR3 here is CASSRGYGYTF. CDR3 nucleotide sequence: TGTGCCAGCAGTAGGGGATACGGCTACACCTTC.

This chain connects TRBV9 to TRBJ2-5; weak D call: TRBD2 (6 bases). Germline V CDR1 and CDR2: SGDLS, YYNGEE. There are 15 residues in the CDR3. The V end lost 3 bases, the J end lost 9 bases, and 21 bases lay between the germline ends. The CDR3 region is CASSASGTRLRPQYF. The DNA of the CDR3 is TGTGCCAGCAGCGCATCCGGGACTCGCCTGCGGCCCCAGTACTTC.

This clone was observed a single time. The chain combines TRBV15 with TRBJ2-2; no clear D. Germline V gene lookup returns CDR1 LNHNV and CDR2 YYDKDF (reference sequence). There are 13 residues in the CDR3. V lost 0 bases to trimming and J lost 7 bases, with 6 bases between them. CDR3 loop: CATSRDWSGELFF. The CDR3 nucleotides read TGTGCCACCAGCAGAGATTGGAGCGGGGAGCTGTTTTTT.

V gene TRBV7-3 combines with J gene TRBJ2-7; 12 positions agree with TRBD2. The CDR3 runs 14 residues. The germline V gene has CDR1 SGHTA and CDR2 FQGTGA. Trimming took 4 bases from V and 5 from J; bases not matched to a gene: 3. CDR3 region: CASSSGLAGDEQYF. The CDR3 DNA follows: TGTGCCAGCAGCTCGGGACTAGCGGGCGACGAGCAGTACTTC.

This clone has a single count. V and J are TRBV29-1 and TRBJ2-7; D perhaps matches TRBD1 (6 bases). V was shortened by 0 bases and J by 2 bases, with 11 bases between the two germline ends. CDR1 is SQVTM and CDR2 is ANQGSEA in the germline V gene. The CDR3 covers 14 residues. CDR3 loop: CSVEDRGDTYEQYF. The CDR3 nucleotides are TGCAGCGTTGAAGATAGAGGGGACACCTACGAGCAGTACTTC.

The V gene is TRBV27, the J gene TRBJ1-6; a possible D gene is TRBD1 (6 bases). Germline CDR1 is MNHEY and CDR2 is SMNVEV (reference sequence). This CDR3 region has 15 residues. Trimming took off 3 bases at V and 9 bases at J, with 15 bases between the two ends. The DNA for the CDR3 is TGTGCCAGCAGTTTTGGGGGCGGCGGTAGTTCACCCCTCCACTTT. Its translation: CASSFGGGGSSPLHF.

V and J are TRBV27 and TRBJ2-1, with D unclear. The CDR3 consists of 13 residues. The V end was cut by 3 bases, the J end by 6 bases, with 9 bases between. The V gene's germline CDR1 is MNHEY and CDR2 SMNVEV (reference sequence). CDR3 DNA: TGTGCCAGCAGTTTCGGAAGGTCCAATGAGCAGTTCTTC. Its translation: CASSFGRSNEQFF.

This clone has a handful of counts. V and J are TRBV6-1 and TRBJ2-3; TRBD2 agrees at 13 bases. J was trimmed by 2 bases and V by 1 base; bases with no gene match: 6. Germline V gene lookup returns CDR1 MNHNS and CDR2 SASEGT. The CDR3 sequence is 18 residues long. The CDR3 region is CASSEGLAGGITTDTQYF. CDR3 nucleotides: TGTGCCAGCAGTGAAGGACTAGCGGGGGGAATAACCACAGATACGCAGTATTTT.

The CDR3 protein is CASSLSSGGPADTQYF. The DNA of the CDR3 is TGTGCCAGCAGCCTCTCTAGCGGGGGGCCCGCAGATACGCAGTATTTT. The genes are TRBV7-9 and TRBJ2-3; TRBD2 aligns across 11 bases. The J segment lost 4 bases and the V segment lost 5 bases, leaving 8 bases of the junction unmatched. Germline CDR1 is SEHNR and CDR2 is FQNEAQ (reference sequence). The CDR3 contains 16 residues.

V is TRBV5-4 and J is TRBJ2-1, with D tentatively TRBD2 (5 bases). The germline CDR1 and CDR2 sequences are SGHNT and YYREEE (reference sequence). Trimming pared 6 bases from V and 10 bases from J, leaving 14 bases between. This CDR3 region has 12 residues. The CDR3: CASKRTEDEQFF. The CDR3 DNA sequence: TGTGCCAGCAAGAGGACTGAGGACGAGCAGTTCTTC.

The CDR3: CASSESESNQPQHF. In DNA, the CDR3 is TGTGCCAGCAGTGAATCAGAAAGCAATCAGCCCCAGCATTTT. The chain employs TRBV2 and TRBJ1-5; D is unresolved. V lost 2 bases and J lost 1, with 6 bases in between. The CDR3 consists of 14 residues. The V gene's germline CDR1 is SNHLY and CDR2 FYNNEI.

The chain joins TRBV7-9 to TRBJ2-1, with D possibly called TRBD1 or TRBD2 (7 bases each). This CDR3 is 19 amino acids long. Looked up from germline, CDR1 is SEHNR and CDR2 is FQNEAQ (reference sequence). V was cut by 4 bases and J by 8 bases, with 30 bases left in between. CDR3 DNA sequence: TGTGCCAGCAGCTCCATGGGTCCCAGACAGGGAGGGCCCAGCTATGAGCAGTTCTTC. Its protein product is CASSSMGPRQGGPSYEQFF.

The rearrangement joins TRBV5-6 to TRBJ1-1, with D maybe TRBD1 (5 bases). Trimming cost V 4 bases and J 1 base, with 11 bases left between them. The CDR3 runs to 14 residues. CDR1 and CDR2 (germline): SGHDT, YYEEEE. The CDR3 reads CASSTGRRNTEAFF. The CDR3 nucleotides read TGTGCCAGCAGCACGGGACGGAGGAACACTGAAGCTTTCTTT.